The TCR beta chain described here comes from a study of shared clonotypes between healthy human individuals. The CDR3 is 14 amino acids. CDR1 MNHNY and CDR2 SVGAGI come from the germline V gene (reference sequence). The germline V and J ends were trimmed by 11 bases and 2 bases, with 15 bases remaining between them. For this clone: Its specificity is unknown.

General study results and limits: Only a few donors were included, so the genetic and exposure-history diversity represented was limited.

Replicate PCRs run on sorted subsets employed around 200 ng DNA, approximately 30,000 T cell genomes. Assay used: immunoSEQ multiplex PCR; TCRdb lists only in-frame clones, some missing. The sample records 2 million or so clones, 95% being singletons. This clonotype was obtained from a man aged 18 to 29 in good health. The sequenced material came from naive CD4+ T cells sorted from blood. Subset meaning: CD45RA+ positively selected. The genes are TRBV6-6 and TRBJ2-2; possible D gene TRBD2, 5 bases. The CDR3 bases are TGTGCCTCTCCGAAGGCGGGTAACACCGGGGAGCTGTTTTTT. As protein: CASPKAGNTGELFF.